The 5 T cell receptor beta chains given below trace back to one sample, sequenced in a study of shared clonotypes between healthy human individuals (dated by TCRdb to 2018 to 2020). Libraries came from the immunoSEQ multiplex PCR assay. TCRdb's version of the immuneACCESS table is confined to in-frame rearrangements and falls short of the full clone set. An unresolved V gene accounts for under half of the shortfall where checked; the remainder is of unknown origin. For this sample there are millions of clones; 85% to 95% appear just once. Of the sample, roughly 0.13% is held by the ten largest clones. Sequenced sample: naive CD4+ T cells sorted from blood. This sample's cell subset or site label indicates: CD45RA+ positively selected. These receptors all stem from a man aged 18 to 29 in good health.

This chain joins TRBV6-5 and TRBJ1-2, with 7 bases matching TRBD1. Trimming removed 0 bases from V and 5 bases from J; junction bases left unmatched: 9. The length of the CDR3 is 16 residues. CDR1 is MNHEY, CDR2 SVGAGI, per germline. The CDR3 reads CASSYSTGFIYYGYTF. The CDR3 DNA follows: TGTGCCAGCAGTTACTCGACAGGGTTTATTTATTATGGCTACACCTTC.

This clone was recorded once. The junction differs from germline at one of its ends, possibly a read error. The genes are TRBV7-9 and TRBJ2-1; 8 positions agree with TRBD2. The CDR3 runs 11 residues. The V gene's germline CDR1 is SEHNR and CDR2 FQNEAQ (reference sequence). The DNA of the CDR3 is TGCTCCCCGGGAGGGGGGAATGAGCAGTTCTTC. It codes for CSPGGGNEQFF. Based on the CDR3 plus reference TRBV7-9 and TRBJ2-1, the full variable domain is DTGVSQNPRHKITKRGQNVTFRCDPISEHNRLYWYRQTLGQGPEFLTYFQNEAQLEKSRLLSDRFSAERPKGSFSTLEIQRTEQGDSAMYLCSPGGGNEQFFGPGTRLTVL.

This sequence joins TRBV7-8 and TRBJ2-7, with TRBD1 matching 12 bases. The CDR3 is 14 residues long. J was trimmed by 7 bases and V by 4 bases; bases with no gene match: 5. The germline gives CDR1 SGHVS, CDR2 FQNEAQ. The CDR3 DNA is TGTGCCAGCAGCTGGGGACAGGGGGCGCTGGAGCAGTACTTC. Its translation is CASSWGQGALEQYF.

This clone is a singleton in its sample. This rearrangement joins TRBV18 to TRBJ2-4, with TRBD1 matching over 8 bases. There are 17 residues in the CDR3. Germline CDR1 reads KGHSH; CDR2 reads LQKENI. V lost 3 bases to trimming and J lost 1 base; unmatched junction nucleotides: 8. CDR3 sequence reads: CASSPLDRDFAKNIQYF. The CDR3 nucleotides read TGTGCCAGCTCACCCCTGGACAGGGACTTCGCCAAAAACATTCAGTACTTC.

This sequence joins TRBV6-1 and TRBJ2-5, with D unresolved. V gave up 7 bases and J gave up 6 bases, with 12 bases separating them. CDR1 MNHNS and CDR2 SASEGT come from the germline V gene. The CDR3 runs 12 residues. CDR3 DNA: TGTGCCAGCAACGGCAGCAAAAAGACCCAGTACTTC. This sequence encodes CASNGSKKTQYF.